The 20 T cell receptor beta chains listed next were all sequenced from one sample in a study of blood T cells in healthy people across ages. Primers used in a second PCR of about 6 to 11 cycles were a sample-barcoded 5' primer and a J-beta primer mix. TCRdb re-analysed the 5' RACE reads in MiXCR, keeping a single row per CDR3 protein. The repertoire consists of approximately 770,000 distinct CDR3 sequences, with nearly 60% occurring once and the leading ten covering roughly 22%. Sequencing used blood. Source of these receptors: a man under 40 in good health.

This clonotype has a handful of counts. The rearrangement uses TRBV4-3 and TRBJ2-5; tentative D call: TRBD2 (6 bases). The ends were cut back, 3 bases at V and 5 bases at J, with 13 bases in the middle. This CDR3 has 14 residues. Germline CDR1 reads LGHNA; CDR2 reads YSLEER. Here the CDR3 DNA reads TGCGCCAGCAGCCACCGTGAGGCGGGGGAGACCCAGTACTTC. Translation gives CASSHREAGETQYF.

In this sample, this clonotype turned up a few times. The chain is built from TRBV11-1 and TRBJ1-5; D gene ambiguous. CDR3 size: 13 residues. The V end was cut by 5 bases, the J end by 7 bases, with 12 bases between. Germline values: CDR1 SGHAT, CDR2 FQDESV (reference sequence). The DNA for the CDR3 is TGTGCCAGCAGCCCCTCAGTGAACCAGCCCCAGCATTTT. Amino acids: CASSPSVNQPQHF.

The chain combines TRBV6-5 with TRBJ2-5, with D hard to call. V was cut by 2 bases and J by 0 bases, with 4 bases left in between. Germline loops: CDR1 MNHEY, CDR2 SVGAGI. The CDR3 extends over 13 amino acids. In nucleotides, the CDR3 is TGTGCCAGCAGTTACAACGACCAAGAGACCCAGTACTTC. Its protein product is CASSYNDQETQYF.

This chain links TRBV4-3 with TRBJ2-2; 8 nucleotides align to TRBD1. The V gene end was trimmed by 5 bases and the J gene end by 5 bases; junction bases not matched to a gene: 4. The germline CDR1 and CDR2 sequences are LGHNA and YSLEER. This CDR3 contains 14 residues. The CDR3 protein is CASSAGTGTGELFF. The CDR3 DNA sequence: TGCGCCAGCAGCGCAGGGACAGGAACCGGGGAGCTGTTTTTT.

The CDR3 nucleotides are TGTGCCAGCAGCCCCTCGGGACTAGCGGGCGCAGATACGCAGTATTTT. Its protein product is CASSPSGLAGADTQYF. The J gene is TRBJ2-3, the V gene TRBV7-2, with 12 positions matching TRBD2. CDR1 is SGHTA and CDR2 is FQGNSA in the germline V gene. CDR3 length equals 16 residues. After removal of 5 bases from V and 4 bases from J, the junction contained 7 bases not matched to a gene.

This clonotype has just one count. This chain's CDR3 is CASRPVGMSVPTDTQYF. CDR3 DNA: TGCGCCAGCCGGCCCGTGGGTATGAGCGTTCCCACAGATACGCAGTATTTT. V and J are TRBV4-1 and TRBJ2-3; D gene uncertain. Germline V lookup: CDR1 MGHRA, CDR2 YSYEKL. This CDR3 contains 17 residues. Trimming removed 8 bases from V and 2 bases from J, with 23 bases in between.

The chain is built from TRBV4-3 and TRBJ2-5; D unresolved. The germline gives CDR1 LGHNA, CDR2 YSLEER. V was cut by 0 bases and J by 1 base, with 3 bases left in between. The CDR3 has 13 residues. CDR3 sequence reads: CASSQETQETQYF. The CDR3 DNA follows: TGCGCCAGCAGCCAAGAAACCCAAGAGACCCAGTACTTC.

In this sample, this clonotype turned up a few times. The J gene is TRBJ2-1, the V gene TRBV9, with 10 nucleotides matching TRBD2. CDR1 is SGDLS, CDR2 YYNGEE, per germline. V was pared by 5 bases and J by 5 bases, with 7 bases of the junction left unmatched. The CDR3 totals 15 residues. CDR3 sequence reads: CASSPGLADNNEQFF. The DNA for the CDR3 is TGTGCCAGCAGTCCCGGACTAGCGGATAACAATGAGCAGTTCTTC.

The V and J genes are TRBV28 and TRBJ2-7; D is unclear. The CDR3 is made up of 14 amino acids. The V gene's germline CDR1 is MDHEN and CDR2 SYDVKM. The V end was cut by 6 bases, the J end by 5 bases, with 17 bases between. CDR3 nucleotide sequence: TGTGCCAGCAGGCCCGTCGGAAGGCCCGACGAGCAGTACTTC. Amino acids: CASRPVGRPDEQYF.

The rearrangement links TRBV12-3 or TRBV12-4 to TRBJ2-3; D is possibly TRBD2 (5 bases). The V end lost 6 bases, the J end lost 4 bases, and 11 bases lay between the germline ends. The CDR3 is 13 amino acids. The CDR3 loop reads CASRNLASDTQYF. The CDR3 DNA reads TGTGCCAGCAGAAACCTAGCCTCAGATACGCAGTATTTT.

V and J are TRBV29-1 and TRBJ2-7; a weak D match, TRBD1 (5 bases). V shed 6 bases and J shed 2 bases, with 17 bases lying between them. The CDR3 sequence is 14 residues long. Germline CDR1 is SQVTM and CDR2 is ANQGSEA. As DNA, the CDR3 is TGCAGCGTCCGCTCTTCGGACAATCCCTACGAGCAGTACTTC. It specifies CSVRSSDNPYEQYF.

This chain connects TRBV7-9 to TRBJ2-5, with D perhaps being TRBD1 or TRBD2 (5 bases each). Germline CDR1 SEHNR, CDR2 FQNEAQ (reference sequence). V gave up 5 bases and J gave up 1 base, with 11 bases separating them. The CDR3 runs 14 residues. The CDR3 bases are TGTGCCAGCAGCCTTTGGGACCTCCAAGAGACCCAGTACTTC. This codes for CASSLWDLQETQYF.

The rearrangement uses TRBV11-2 and TRBJ2-1; 8 bases align to TRBD2. Trimming took 0 bases from V and 8 from J; bases not matched to a gene: 6. Germline V gives CDR1 SGHAT, CDR2 FQNNGV. The CDR3 is 15 amino acids. The CDR3: CASSLDGRASDEQFF. Written as DNA, the CDR3 is TGTGCCAGCAGCTTAGACGGGAGGGCCTCTGATGAGCAGTTCTTC. The variable domain in full, with the rest retrieved from reference TRBV11-2 and TRBJ2-1, is EAGVAQSPRYKIIEKRQSVAFWCNPISGHATLYWYQQILGQGPKLLIQFQNNGVVDDSQLPKDRFSAERLKGVDSTLKIQPAKLEDSAVYLCASSLDGRASDEQFFGPGTRLTVL.

This clonotype was seen a few times. V is TRBV20-1 and J is TRBJ1-1; possibly TRBD1 for D (5 bases). CDR1 DFQATT and CDR2 SNEGSKA come from the germline V gene (reference sequence). The CDR3 length is 17 residues. V dropped 6 bases and J dropped 4 bases, with 27 bases sitting between them. CDR3 DNA sequence: TGCAGTGCCTTCCTCCGGGGGGTCCCAGGACGGGGCACTGAAGCTTTCTTT. It codes for CSAFLRGVPGRGTEAFF.

As regards this clonotype: A much larger clonotype is one base distant, so this may be a read error. This chain uses TRBV12-3 or TRBV12-4 with TRBJ2-6; D may be TRBD2 (6 bases). This CDR3 has 16 residues. V shed 5 bases and J shed 2 bases, with 13 bases lying between them. CDR3 protein: CASSLRGYPGANVLTF. The CDR3 nucleotides read TGTGCCAGCAGTCTGCGGGGTTACCCTGGGGCCAACGTCCTGACTTTC.

V is TRBV7-6 and J is TRBJ1-5, with 10 nucleotides matching TRBD1. This CDR3 has 17 residues. V was pared by 4 bases and J by 2 bases, with 8 bases of the junction left unmatched. CDR1 and CDR2 (germline): SGHVS, FNYEAQ. CDR3 nucleotides: TGTGCCAGCAGCTCTTCGGGGACAGGGGCAGGCAATCAGCCCCAGCATTTT. Its protein product is CASSSSGTGAGNQPQHF. The full variable domain, completed using reference TRBV7-6 and TRBJ1-5, is GAGVSQSPRYKVTKRGQDVALRCDPISGHVSLYWYRQALGQGPEFLTYFNYEAQQDKSGLPNDRFSAERPEGSISTLTIQRTEQRDSAMYRCASSSSGTGAGNQPQHFGDGTRLSIL.

This chain uses TRBV7-9 with TRBJ2-1, with D possibly being TRBD1 (5 bases). The end of the DNA fits TRBJ2-7 better, so the J call may be wrong. Per germline, CDR1 SEHNR and CDR2 FQNEAQ (reference sequence). There are 15 residues in the CDR3. This CDR3 is CASSLGAGSPYEQYF. CDR3 nucleotide sequence: TGTGCCAGCAGCTTAGGTGCAGGGTCCCCCTACGAGCAGTACTTC.

This clonotype occurred once. The V call is TRBV6-5, the J call TRBJ2-4; 9 positions match TRBD1. The DNA end is a closer match to TRBJ2-7, so the J assignment may be wrong. The length of the CDR3 is 15 residues. In germline, CDR1 is MNHEY, CDR2 SVGAGI. In DNA form, the CDR3 reads TGTGCCAGCAGTTACTCAAAGACAGGGGGGAACGAGCAGTACTTC. It translates to CASSYSKTGGNEQYF.

This clonotype was counted only a few times. The V call is TRBV6-2 or TRBV6-3, the J call TRBJ2-1, with unresolved D. Germline CDR1 reads MNHEY; CDR2 reads SVGEGT. The CDR3 consists of 15 residues. Trimming stripped 10 bases from V and 0 bases from J, with 16 bases between. CDR3 sequence: CATLDPRTSYNEQFF. CDR3 coding DNA: TGTGCCACACTCGATCCGAGGACCTCCTACAATGAGCAGTTCTTC.

There are a few counts of this clonotype. The V call is TRBV3-1, the J call TRBJ2-5; the D is unclear. Per the germline V gene, CDR1 is LGHDT and CDR2 is YNNKEL (reference sequence). There are 14 residues in the CDR3. The V end lost 3 bases, the J end lost 5 bases, and 13 bases lay between the germline ends. The CDR3 protein is CASSQTPAGETQYF. The CDR3 DNA reads as TGTGCCAGCAGCCAGACACCAGCTGGGGAGACCCAGTACTTC.